The 3 T cell receptor beta chains listed next were all sequenced from one sample in a study of blood T cell repertoires in COVID-19 (dated by TCRdb to 2019 to 2021). Library generation was performed with the immunoSEQ multiplex PCR assay. Sourced from immuneACCESS, this table was stored by TCRdb with only in-frame sequences that have V and J called. A share of the clones is absent; for the studies checked, an unresolved V gene accounts for under half, and the remainder has no known explanation. Counted in this sample were under 550,000 clones; approximately 90% of them appeared once. Roughly 0.87% of the sample rests with the top ten. Material: peripheral blood. These receptors were obtained from a man aged 18 to 30 with COVID-19, enrolled during active disease.

The V call is TRBV13, the J call TRBJ2-3; TRBD2 agrees at 7 bases. This CDR3 spans 15 amino acids. Per germline, CDR1 PRHDT and CDR2 FYEKMQ (reference sequence). The V and J ends lost 5 bases and 0 bases, in that order; junction bases with no gene match: 5. DNA of the CDR3: TGTGCCAGCAGCCGGGAGCGGGGTAGCACAGATACGCAGTATTTT. It specifies CASSRERGSTDTQYF.

The J gene is TRBJ2-1, the V gene TRBV9; no clear D. Germline values: CDR1 SGDLS, CDR2 YYNGEE. CDR3 length: 13 amino acids. V lost 1 base and J 3 bases, leaving 5 bases between the germline ends. The CDR3 sequence: CASSVFHYNEQFF. CDR3 in DNA: TGTGCCAGCAGCGTATTTCACTACAATGAGCAGTTCTTC. The full variable domain, rest sourced from reference TRBV9 and TRBJ2-1, is DSGVTQTPKHLITATGQRVTLRCSPRSGDLSVYWYQQSLDQGLQFLIQYYNGEERAKGNILERFSAQQFPDLHSELNLSSLELGDSALYFCASSVFHYNEQFFGPGTRLTVL.

The rearrangement joins TRBV4-1 to TRBJ2-7; TRBD2 agrees at 10 bases. The CDR3 runs to 16 residues. Germline V gene data show CDR1 as MGHRA and CDR2 as YSYEKL. Germline trimming cut 3 bases from V and 0 bases from J; bases unmatched to any gene: 5. The CDR3: CASSQAGLADSYEQYF. The CDR3, as DNA: TGCGCCAGCAGCCAGGCCGGACTAGCGGACTCCTACGAGCAGTACTTC.